Listed here are 32 T cell receptor beta chains from one sample, sequenced in a study of blood T cells in healthy people across ages. The second PCR ran about 6 to 11 cycles with a sample-barcoded 5' primer and J-beta primers. TCRdb re-called the 5' RACE reads with MiXCR, one entry per CDR3 protein. The sample has some 880,000 distinct CDR3 sequences; 35% to 40% are singletons. The sequenced sample consisted of blood. These TCRs come from a man aged 18-30 years in good health.

The CDR3: CASLDLGTVNTGELFF. CDR3 bases: TGTGCCAGCTTGGACCTTGGGACGGTGAACACCGGGGAGCTGTTTTTT. V usage is TRBV27 and J usage is TRBJ2-2; D could derive from TRBD1 or TRBD2 (5 bases each). Between the trimmed V and J ends, which lost 8 bases and 1 base, there was a span of 17 bases. The CDR3 sequence is 16 residues long. Germline V gives CDR1 MNHEY, CDR2 SMNVEV (reference sequence).

The genes are TRBV6-2 or TRBV6-3 and TRBJ2-1; 7 positions agree with TRBD2. The CDR3 extends over 13 amino acids. After removal of 6 bases from V and 5 bases from J, the junction contained 4 bases not matched to a gene. Germline-derived CDR1 and CDR2 are MNHEY and SVGEGT. The CDR3 region is CASRLAVNNEQFF. The CDR3 coding sequence is TGTGCCAGCAGGCTAGCGGTGAACAATGAGCAGTTCTTC.

This rearrangement joins TRBV7-2 to TRBJ1-2; no reliable D call. Trimming pared 1 base from V and 2 bases from J, leaving 11 bases between. The CDR3 spans 15 residues. CDR1 SGHTA and CDR2 FQGNSA come from the germline V gene. The CDR3 DNA sequence: TGTGCCAGCAGCTTAGGCCCGAATCTGAACTATGGCTACACCTTC. It encodes CASSLGPNLNYGYTF. The full variable domain, with the rest looked up from reference TRBV7-2 and TRBJ1-2, is GAGVSQSPSNKVTEKGKDVELRCDPISGHTALYWYRQSLGQGLEFLIYFQGNSAPDKSGLPSDRFSAERTGGSVSTLTIQRTQQEDSAVYLCASSLGPNLNYGYTFGSGTRLTVV.

The chain is built from TRBV7-8 and TRBJ2-5; possible D gene TRBD2, 5 bases. The CDR3 has 14 amino acids. V lost 3 bases to trimming and J lost 5 bases, with 13 bases between them. CDR1 SGHVS and CDR2 FQNEAQ come from the germline V gene. CDR3 loop: CASSLDSLGETQYF. The CDR3 nucleotides are TGTGCCAGCAGCTTGGACTCCTTGGGGGAGACCCAGTACTTC.

V gene TRBV7-9 combines with J gene TRBJ1-2; D uncertain. The CDR3 spans 16 residues. V gave up 5 bases and J gave up 8 bases, with 24 bases separating them. Germline CDR1 is SEHNR and CDR2 is FQNEAQ (reference sequence). The CDR3 sequence is CASSHLGPDRDKGYTF. The CDR3 DNA reads TGTGCCAGCAGCCACCTAGGACCCGACCGAGACAAAGGCTACACCTTC.

The CDR3 spells CASSSESASGGAHNEQFF. The DNA of the CDR3 is TGTGCCAGCAGCTCAGAGTCGGCTAGCGGGGGGGCCCACAATGAGCAGTTCTTC. The chain carries TRBV7-9 and TRBJ2-1, with 12 bases aligning to TRBD2. In germline, CDR1 is SEHNR, CDR2 FQNEAQ (reference sequence). With 4 bases clipped from V and 5 bases from J, the junction kept 12 bases outside the gene matches. CDR3 length: 18 amino acids.

The rearrangement joins TRBV12-3 or TRBV12-4 to TRBJ1-1; no firm D call. V lost 0 bases to trimming and J lost 7 bases, with 12 bases between them. The CDR3 spans 14 residues. The CDR3 protein is CASSLALGTNEAFF. In DNA form, the CDR3 reads TGTGCCAGCAGTTTAGCGCTTGGCACCAATGAAGCTTTCTTT.

This clonotype has a handful of counts. The CDR3 DNA follows: TGTGCCAGCAGCTACCGCGGCAGGGCATCCTACGAGCAGTACTTC. Translating it yields CASSYRGRASYEQYF. The rearrangement uses TRBV7-2 and TRBJ2-7, with D maybe TRBD1 (5 bases). The germline V gene has CDR1 SGHTA and CDR2 FQGNSA. V dropped 4 bases and J dropped 1 base, with 14 bases sitting between them. The CDR3 has 15 residues.

The chain employs TRBV12-3 or TRBV12-4 and TRBJ1-5; D might be TRBD1 (5 bases). V was cut by 6 bases and J by 0 bases, with 12 bases left in between. The CDR3 runs to 15 residues. This CDR3 reads CASSEQATSNQPQHF. CDR3 DNA: TGTGCCAGCAGCGAACAGGCGACTAGCAATCAGCCCCAGCATTTT.

Details on this clonotype: This may be a read error: a much more frequent sequence differs by one nucleotide. This sequence joins TRBV5-6 and TRBJ2-5; tentatively, D is TRBD1 (5 bases). The J call may be wrong; the DNA end is better matched by TRBJ2-7. Germline loops: CDR1 SGHDT, CDR2 YYEEEE. This CDR3 contains 14 residues. The CDR3 coding sequence is TGTGCCAGCAGCTTAGGTGTCAGACAGAACGAGCAGTACTTC. It is translated as CASSLGVRQNEQYF.

This clonotype appeared a few times. The DNA of the CDR3 is TGCGCCAGCAGCCAAGACCTTGGGAGCGGGGACTACAATGAGCAGTTCTTC. As protein: CASSQDLGSGDYNEQFF. This chain joins TRBV4-3 and TRBJ2-1, with 7 bases fitting TRBD2. This CDR3 comprises 17 residues. Losses at the gene ends were 0 bases for V and 3 bases for J; bases not matched to a gene: 8. The germline V gene encodes CDR1 LGHNA and CDR2 YSLEER.

The table lists this clonotype with a few counts. A junction boundary mismatches the germline segment, possibly from a read error. This chain links TRBV20-1 with TRBJ2-5, with TRBD2 matching 15 bases. The CDR3 is made up of 16 amino acids. Germline V gives CDR1 DFQATT, CDR2 SNEGSKA (reference sequence). CDR3 sequence reads: CSAPRTSGGAGEAQYF. Written as DNA, the CDR3 is TGCAGTGCCCCAAGGACTAGCGGGGGGGCCGGAGAGGCCCAGTACTTC.

This clonotype was seen a handful of times. The CDR3 sequence: CASSQGVLGSYNEQFF. In nucleotides, the CDR3 is TGCGCCAGCAGCCAGGGGGTACTCGGATCCTACAATGAGCAGTTCTTC. V is TRBV4-1 and J is TRBJ2-1; D is possibly TRBD1 or TRBD2 (5 bases each). Germline V gene data show CDR1 as MGHRA and CDR2 as YSYEKL. This CDR3 spans 16 amino acids. Trimming cost V 3 bases and J 1 base, with 13 bases left between them.

The V call is TRBV10-2, the J call TRBJ2-7; D is ambiguous. The CDR3 is 14 residues long. V was clipped by 4 bases and J by 3 bases, with 13 bases between them. Per the germline V gene, CDR1 is WSHSY and CDR2 is SAAADI. The CDR3 spells CASSGWAKGYEQYF. Here the CDR3 DNA reads TGCGCCAGCAGTGGTTGGGCCAAGGGCTACGAGCAGTACTTC.

Many counts were recorded for this clonotype. The V gene is TRBV9, the J gene TRBJ2-7; a possible D gene is TRBD2 (7 bases). CDR1 SGDLS and CDR2 YYNGEE come from the germline V gene. CDR3 length: 16 residues. The V gene lost 4 bases and the J gene lost 5 bases, with 22 bases spanning the gap. The CDR3 sequence: CASSLRYGGARDEQYF. CDR3 nucleotide sequence: TGTGCCAGCAGCTTACGATATGGGGGGGCGCGGGACGAGCAGTACTTC.

This clonotype was found a few times. The chain is built from TRBV5-1 and TRBJ1-1, with D uncertain. CDR1 is SGHRS and CDR2 is YFSETQ in the germline V gene. Deletions cut 6 bases from V and 2 bases from J, with 14 bases between. This CDR3 comprises 14 residues. DNA for the CDR3: TGCGCCAGCAAAACAGACGGGGAAAACACTGAAGCTTTCTTT. Its protein product is CASKTDGENTEAFF.

As to this clonotype: An end of the junction differs from the germline gene, which may be a read error. V and J are TRBV24-1 and TRBJ1-5, with D unclear. The CDR3 sequence is 14 residues long. Germline CDR1 KGHDR, CDR2 SFDVKD. CDR3 sequence: CTTSDTTAYQPQHF. In nucleotides, the CDR3 is TGTACCACCAGTGATACCACAGCGTATCAGCCCCAGCATTTT.

This clonotype turned up a few times. The chain employs TRBV12-3 or TRBV12-4 and TRBJ2-5, with TRBD1 identical over 8 bases. The trim removed 5 bases at V and 5 bases at J, leaving 7 bases unmatched. The CDR3 length is 14 residues. CDR3 bases: TGTGCCAGCAGTGTCTCCCGGGACAGGGAGACCCAGTACTTC. Translating it yields CASSVSRDRETQYF.

The sample holds one count of this clonotype. The chain is built from TRBV6-2 or TRBV6-3 and TRBJ2-5; D is undetermined. With 2 bases removed from V and 11 bases from J, the gap between germline ends came to 24 bases. The CDR3 length is 16 residues. Per the germline V gene, CDR1 is MNHEY and CDR2 is SVGEGT. This CDR3 reads CASSYPPLISYNEQYF. The CDR3 region has the DNA TGTGCCAGCAGTTACCCTCCCCTGATCTCCTACAATGAGCAGTACTTC.

This rearrangement joins TRBV9 to TRBJ2-3; 12 positions match TRBD2. This CDR3 contains 16 residues. Losses at the gene ends were 0 bases for V and 4 bases for J; bases not matched to a gene: 3. CDR1 and CDR2 from the germline V gene are SGDLS and YYNGEE. CDR3 sequence: CASSVAASGGADTQYF. The DNA for the CDR3 is TGTGCCAGCAGCGTAGCGGCTAGCGGGGGGGCAGATACGCAGTATTTT.

This clonotype was counted ten times or more. The chain is built from TRBV12-3 or TRBV12-4 and TRBJ2-1; no clear D gene. The CDR3 runs to 12 residues. V was clipped by 3 bases and J by 6 bases, with 6 bases between them. As DNA, the CDR3 is TGTGCCAGCAGTTTTAGTCTCAATGAGCAGTTCTTC. This encodes CASSFSLNEQFF.

V gene TRBV4-3 combines with J gene TRBJ1-6; D unresolved. Per germline, CDR1 LGHNA and CDR2 YSLEER. V lost 2 bases to trimming and J lost 6 bases, with 11 bases between them. The CDR3 consists of 15 residues. The CDR3 region has the DNA TGCGCCAGCAGCCAAAAGTCGCAGGTTAATTCACCCCTCCACTTT. It specifies CASSQKSQVNSPLHF.

The rearrangement uses TRBV2 and TRBJ1-5; the D is unclear. CDR1 and CDR2 (germline): SNHLY, FYNNEI. The CDR3 length is 17 residues. V lost 3 bases and J lost 0, with 15 bases in between. Here the CDR3 DNA reads TGTGCCAGCAGTGATAGAACTCGAGGAGCTAGCAATCAGCCCCAGCATTTT. Its translation: CASSDRTRGASNQPQHF.

The CDR3, as DNA: TGCAGTGCTAGAGGAACAGGGATTTTCCCCTACGAGCAGTACTTC. Its translation is CSARGTGIFPYEQYF. The V and J genes are TRBV20-1 and TRBJ2-7; D is possibly TRBD1 (6 bases). Germline V gene data show CDR1 as DFQATT and CDR2 as SNEGSKA (reference sequence). The CDR3 covers 15 residues. V lost 1 base and J 2 bases, leaving 15 bases between the germline ends.

Notes on this clonotype: This may arise from a read error, as a much more abundant clone is one base away. The chain carries TRBV5-1 and TRBJ2-3; 15 positions match TRBD2. V gave up 3 bases and J gave up 4 bases; unmatched junction bases: 6. There are 17 residues in the CDR3. Germline CDR1 reads SGHRS; CDR2 reads YFSETQ. The CDR3 DNA follows: TGCGCCAGCAGCTCCGGGACTAGCGGGGGGTCCGCAGATACGCAGTATTTT. Protein sequence: CASSSGTSGGSADTQYF.

This clonotype has a count of ten or more. The rearrangement uses TRBV7-2 and TRBJ1-5, with 7 bases identical to TRBD1. Per germline, CDR1 SGHTA and CDR2 FQGNSA. There are 14 residues in the CDR3. Trimming at V came to 3 bases and at J to 7 bases, leaving 6 bases not matched to a gene. CDR3 loop: CASSFRGGYQPQHF. The CDR3 nucleotides read TGTGCCAGCAGCTTCAGGGGGGGTTACCAGCCCCAGCATTTT.

The chain combines TRBV9 with TRBJ2-2, with 7 nucleotides matching TRBD2. CDR3 length: 16 residues. Germline V gene data show CDR1 as SGDLS and CDR2 as YYNGEE. The V and J ends lost 3 bases and 3 bases, in that order; junction bases with no gene match: 8. The CDR3 bases are TGTGCCAGCAGCGCCAGCGGGGCCCAACACACCGGGGAGCTGTTTTTT. Its translation is CASSASGAQHTGELFF.

The genes are TRBV7-9 and TRBJ2-7, with D maybe TRBD1 (5 bases). This CDR3 contains 14 residues. V lost 4 bases and J 7 bases, leaving 17 bases between the germline ends. Germline values: CDR1 SEHNR, CDR2 FQNEAQ (reference sequence). CDR3 coding DNA: TGTGCCAGCAGCTCTGAAGACAGAAGGAATGAGCAGTACTTC. Encoded protein: CASSSEDRRNEQYF.

V usage is TRBV7-2 and J usage is TRBJ2-1; D possibly uses TRBD1 or TRBD2 (5 bases each). Trimming removed 1 base at V and 2 bases at J, with 9 bases between. The CDR3 consists of 15 residues. Germline V CDR1 and CDR2: SGHTA, FQGNSA. CDR3 DNA sequence: TGTGCCAGCAGCTTAGGGGACGGACCCTACAATGAGCAGTTCTTC. It encodes CASSLGDGPYNEQFF.

V is TRBV6-6 and J is TRBJ2-2, with D possibly matching TRBD2 (5 bases). Germline CDR1 MNHNY, CDR2 SVGAGI (reference sequence). The CDR3 length is 15 residues. V was clipped by 2 bases and J by 5 bases, with 12 bases between them. CDR3 sequence (DNA): TGTGCCAGCAGTTACCGAGGGTCGGCTACCGGGGAGCTGTTTTTT. It yields the protein CASSYRGSATGELFF.

The table lists this clonotype with a few counts. One junction end disagrees with the germline gene, perhaps due to a read error. The chain uses TRBV11-2 and TRBJ2-1; D is perhaps TRBD1 or TRBD2 (6 bases each). The CDR3 is 13 residues long. Germline lookup yields CDR1 SGHAT and CDR2 FQNNGV. CDR3 sequence: CASSLMRDKEQFF. CDR3 sequence (DNA): TGTGCCAGCAGCTTAATGCGGGACAAAGAGCAGTTCTTC.

In its sample, this clonotype was seen once. The chain has TRBV27 and TRBJ1-2, with D maybe TRBD1 (5 bases). The germline gives CDR1 MNHEY, CDR2 SMNVEV (reference sequence). There are 13 residues in the CDR3. Trimming cost V 4 bases and J 8 bases, with 14 bases left between them. CDR3 sequence (DNA): TGTGCCAGCAGTTGGCAGGGTTGGATCGGCTACACCTTC. Translation: CASSWQGWIGYTF.